Given below is one T cell receptor (beta chain) in context. Its antigen target is currently unknown. Nothing much larger sits one base from this clone, and base qualities are not available. Enrolling through a virtual design, the prospective study's participants ranged in age from roughly 18 to 89 years and lived across approximately 25 United States geographic areas. To assign participants to cohorts, the prospective study relied on clinical history that participants themselves reported in a screening survey and a study questionnaire. ImmuneRACE Cohort 3 recovered participants were defined by two consecutive negative NP/OP PCR tests, healthcare professional clearance, or symptom resolution. In the prospective study, whole blood, serum and a nasopharyngeal or oropharyngeal swab were collected from each participant by mobile phlebotomists. Participants in the prospective study had the option to provide additional blood draws and questionnaires over a roughly 2-month period. Blood samples from the prospective study were shipped frozen or at room temperature prior to DNA extraction.

This entry is derived from a study of blood T cell repertoires in COVID-19 (dated by TCRdb to about 2020). Regarding the study in general: Collaborator samples came from the United States, Italy and Spain and covered acute and convalescent phases of COVID-19. Samples were obtained from the ongoing ImmuneRACE study (first 160 participants) and from some 1,200 subjects provided by 6 global collaborators. A de-identified subject ID, COVID-19 status, age in years and sex were almost always included in the sample metadata. The repertoires were made available in a free public database intended to serve as a resource for research on the immune response to SARS-CoV-2. The material from the prospective study consisted of cDNA or gDNA derived from T cells, B-cell-depleted T cells, or PBMCs. Where HLA class I and class II types were available, the types were taken from metadata supplied by the sample provider, not from assay-based typing. The dataset comprised deeply sampled blood TCRbeta repertoires from subjects exposed to, actively infected with, or recovered from COVID-19. The paper's findings and limits, for the study overall: The amount of clinical and demographic metadata varied by source and participant and was provided uncurated.

TCRbeta CDR3 regions were amplified from genomic DNA using the immunoSEQ Assay, a bias-controlled multiplex PCR. Processing in the source paper ran as follows. Within the assay, amplification of reference gene primers was used to estimate how many nucleated cells each sample contained. To quantify the absolute abundance of each unique TCRbeta CDR3 rearrangement, sequence reads were collapsed and filtered. For each sample, productive Simpson clonality was calculated as the square root of Simpson's diversity index across productive rearrangements. What TCRdb holds here is the immuneACCESS table cut down to in-frame rearrangements. Part of the clones is not present; checked against another copy, under half of the missing clones reflect an unresolved V gene, and the others are unexplained. Clone size and V and J calls were adopted from that table, with D and trimming inferred from the DNA. This sample is represented by around 180,000 clones; approximately 85% of them were singletons. The top ten clonotypes cover around 9% of the sample.

Sequences SGHTA (CDR1) and FQGNSA (CDR2) are obtained from the germline V gene. V is cut by 1 base and J by 4 bases, and the space between the germline ends is 16 bases. The CDR3 holds 17 amino acids from the cysteine to the phenylalanine. Just the 51-base CDR3 DNA is kept, in frame starting at base 1. The source material was PBMCs or T cells enriched from blood (not recorded which). The sequence is built from TRBV7-2 and TRBJ2-2, with a weak D call of TRBD2 (6 bases match). The TCR sequence derives from a woman aged 25-40 years who had recovered from COVID-19. This receptor carries the CDR3 CASSLDYRLASTGELFF. The nucleotide sequence is TGTGCCAGCAGCTTAGATTATCGGCTAGCGAGCACCGGGGAGCTGTTTTTT.